This TCR beta chain is from a study of early stage breast cancer tumors. Each sample had two DNA replicates, roughly 0.48 ug blood or roughly 1.4 ug tissue. Clones were sequenced by immunoSEQ multiplex PCR, and TCRdb holds only the in-frame ones, with some missing. This sample has about 28,000 clones, with 80% found just once. This clone was detected a few times. The antigen is not known. Findings and caveats of the study: Commonly generated sequences made up most enriched TCRB sequences shared between patients.

CDR1 is SGHNT and CDR2 is YENEEA in the germline V gene. Trimming took off 5 bases at V and 7 bases at J, with 28 bases between the two ends. The CDR3 loop spans 18 amino acids. Source material: blood. This chain uses TRBV11-3 with TRBJ2-3, with D unclear. This TCR came from a person between 55 and 69 years old with breast cancer. The CDR3 nucleotides read TGTGCCAGCAGCCCACACTACTTACGTATTCCCGTGCGGAATACGCAGTATTTT. Its protein is CASSPHYLRIPVRNTQYF.